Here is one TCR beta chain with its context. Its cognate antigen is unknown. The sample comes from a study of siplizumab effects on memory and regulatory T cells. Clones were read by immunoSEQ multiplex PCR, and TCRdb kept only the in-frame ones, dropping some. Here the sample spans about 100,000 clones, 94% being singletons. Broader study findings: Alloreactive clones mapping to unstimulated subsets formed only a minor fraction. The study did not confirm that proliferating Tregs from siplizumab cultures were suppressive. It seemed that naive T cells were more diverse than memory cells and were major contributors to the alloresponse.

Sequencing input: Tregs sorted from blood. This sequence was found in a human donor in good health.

The CDR3 bases are TGCAGCGTTTCAGGGGCCTGGGGTGAAAAACTGTTTTTT. It encodes CSVSGAWGEKLFF. The V call is TRBV29-1, the J call TRBJ1-4, with D possibly matching TRBD1 (6 bases). Germline V lookup: CDR1 SQVTM, CDR2 ANQGSEA. V gave up 5 bases and J gave up 7 bases, with 14 bases separating them. The CDR3 has 13 residues.